The TCR beta chain under discussion was sequenced for a study of CD8+ T cells in alopecia areata. V was clipped by 0 bases and J by 6 bases, with 15 bases between them. Germline CDR1 LGHNA, CDR2 YNFKEQ. This CDR3 comprises 16 residues. Treatment meaning: oral pan-JAK inhibitor, 5-10 mg twice daily. cDNA prepared by RNA extraction and subsequent reverse transcription served as the template for sequencing. Profiled with immunoSEQ multiplex PCR; TCRdb holds only in-frame clones, not every one. The sample lists around 97,000 clones, 65% to 90% seen once, with 11% in the top ten. This clone was recorded once.

This material consisted of CD8+ T cells sorted from blood, taken at roughly week 30, from a patient treated with tofacitinib. The TCR sequence derives from a human donor with alopecia areata. V gene TRBV4-2 combines with J gene TRBJ2-4; D is perhaps TRBD1 (5 bases). CDR3 sequence: CASSQERGLRGNIQYF. DNA of the CDR3: TGTGCCAGCAGCCAAGAAAGGGGTTTAAGGGGAAACATTCAGTACTTC.